This TCR beta chain derives from a study of blood T cell repertoires in COVID-19. Overall study: Material from acute and convalescent COVID-19 was sourced from the United States, Italy and Spain. PBMCs, B-cell-depleted T cells, or T cells provided the cDNA or gDNA that made up the material.

CDR1 is LGHNA, CDR2 YSLEER, per germline. The CDR3 extends over 17 amino acids. Trimming took 0 bases from V and 2 from J, leaving 14 bases between them. The authors' processing: The authors estimated nucleated cell counts from reference gene primer amplification. Data came from immunoSEQ multiplex PCR; TCRdb stores just in-frame clones and leaves some out. V and J calls and clone size are given by that table; D and trimming were obtained from the DNA. The sample records roughly 150,000 clones, roughly 86% being singletons. Sequencing input: peripheral blood. This TCR came from a human donor with acute or convalescent COVID-19. The donor label of this sample is uncertain. The chain employs TRBV4-3 and TRBJ2-1; D possibly corresponds to TRBD1 (5 bases). The CDR3 DNA follows: TGCGCCAGCAGCCAAGAGCGCCAGGGCGATACCTACAATGAGCAGTTCTTC. Amino acid sequence: CASSQERQGDTYNEQFF.